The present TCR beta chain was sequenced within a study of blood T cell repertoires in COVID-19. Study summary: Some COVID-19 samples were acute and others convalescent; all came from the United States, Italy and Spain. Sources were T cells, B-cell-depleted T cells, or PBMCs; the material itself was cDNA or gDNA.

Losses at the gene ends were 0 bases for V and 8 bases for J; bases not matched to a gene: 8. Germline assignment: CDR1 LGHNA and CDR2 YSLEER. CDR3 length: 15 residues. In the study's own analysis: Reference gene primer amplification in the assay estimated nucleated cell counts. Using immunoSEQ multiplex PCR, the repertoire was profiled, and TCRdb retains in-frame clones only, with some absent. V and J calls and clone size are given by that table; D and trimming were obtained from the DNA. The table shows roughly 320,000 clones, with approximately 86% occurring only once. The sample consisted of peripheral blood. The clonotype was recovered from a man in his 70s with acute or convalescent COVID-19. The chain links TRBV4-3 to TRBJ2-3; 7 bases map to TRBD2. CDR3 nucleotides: TGCGCCAGCAGCCAAGATCCAGCGGGGAGCAGTACGCAGTATTTT. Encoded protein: CASSQDPAGSSTQYF.